This TCR beta chain was sequenced in a study of technical replicates of blood from several donors. The CDR3 is made up of 13 amino acids. V was pared by 2 bases and J by 4 bases, with 0 bases of the junction left unmatched. Looked up from germline, CDR1 is SGHTA and CDR2 is FQGTGA. Using immunoSEQ multiplex PCR, the repertoire was profiled, and TCRdb retains in-frame clones only, with some absent. The sample contains more than 75,000 clones, around 94% of which appear only once. The chain recombines TRBV7-3 with TRBJ2-3; TRBD2 aligns across 7 bases. This clonotype was obtained from a human donor in good health. The sequenced sample was T cells isolated from PBMCs. The DNA for the CDR3 is TGTGCCAGCAGCTTAGGGAGGGCAGATACGCAGTATTTT. Translation: CASSLGRADTQYF.